The T cell receptor beta chain under discussion was sequenced for a study of shared clonotypes between healthy human individuals (dated by TCRdb to 2020 to 2021). For the wider study: Three men and a couple of women, aged 18 to 49 years, made up the cohort. For each donor, CD4 naive and CD4 memory were each given three plates, CD8 naive was given two plates, and CD8 memory was given one plate. The study deeply sequenced blood TCR repertoires of five healthy adults to estimate repertoire size and the extent of clonotype sharing between individuals. Different laboratories and diverse techniques were used to prepare libraries and sequence TCR repertoires, to increase sequencing depth and limit assay-specific biases. Between about 0.8 and 8.9 billion PBMCs per donor were obtained by leukapheresis.

The donors were healthy, HIV-negative adults with no recently reported acute infections or vaccinations. Every donor was a Caucasian adult residing in Nashville, Tennessee, USA. CD4+ T cells were enriched by magnetic negative selection, after which naive cells were positively selected on CD45RA and the negative fraction was taken as the memory subset. Blood was collected by leukapheresis, and PBMCs were isolated by Ficoll-Histopaque density gradient centrifugation and then cryopreserved in liquid nitrogen vapor phase. Purity and quantity of every magnetically sorted T cell population were checked by analytical flow cytometry. Each sorted fraction had its genomic DNA isolated and then quantified by UV absorbance on a Nanodrop 2000c. TCR CDR3 regions were amplified from genomic DNA by multiplex PCR using the deep immunoSEQ assay. Extracted genomic DNA from each cell subset was spread evenly across all wells of several immunoSEQ 96-well plates, with each plate serving as a replicate. Each replicate PCR for sorted subsets received roughly 200 ng genomic DNA, equal to about 30,000 T cell genomes. Purified libraries were quantified with a Qubit 3.0 fluorometer, sized on a Bioanalyzer 2100, and re-quantified with the KAPA Library Quantification kit. Each immunoSEQ 96-well plate was sequenced on its own single-read 150-cycle Illumina NextSeq 550 flow cell. The paper's data handling went like this. Because the immunoSEQ output held only junctional sequences and lacked quality scores, the filtering could not match the filtering applied to full-length reads. To assign V/J genes and CDR3, sequences were annotated using PyIR, a Python wrapper for IgBLAST v1.9, with IMGT germline references. Any read was removed if the V/J assignment was weak (E-value above 1e-6), the CDR3 was missing, or the read contained stop codons, out-of-frame junctions, or ambiguous translated residues. V3J clonotypes were defined by identical inferred V gene, J gene, and CDR3 amino acid sequence. Percentage overlap between repertoires was calculated by dividing the number of shared unique clonotypes by the size of the smaller repertoire. Three approaches were used to assess repertoire richness: RTK rarefaction, the Chao1 estimator, and Recon v2.1 estimates of unobserved clonotypes. For all TCRbeta clonotypes obtained by the gDNA method from a few donors, generation probabilities were computed with OLGA. Held by TCRdb, this immuneACCESS table contains in-frame sequences only and omits some clones. Under half of the omission traces to an unresolved V gene where checked; the cause of the rest is unknown. For V, J and clone size, that table is used; D and trimming come from the DNA. In this sample the table shows approximately 320,000 clones, roughly 70% of which occur a single time. The top ten hold over 9% of the sample.

The CDR3 runs 13 residues from the cysteine to the phenylalanine. The read is trimmed to its CDR3 DNA, 39 bases read in frame from base 1. Trimming leaves V shorter by 2 bases and J shorter by 8 bases, with the junction holding 3 bases beyond the gene matches. CDR1 and CDR2 were assigned from the germline V gene as SGHRS and YFSETQ. Here is what the overall study found, with its caveats: Because the study included only a small number of donors, the genetic and exposure-history diversity represented was limited. Across a handful of donors, roughly 5.1% of naive CD4, roughly 3.5% of naive CD8, roughly 2.3% of memory CD4, and 0.4% of memory CD8 clonotypes were shared. Naive subsets generally had larger estimated clonotype richness than memory subsets. Even with the large sequencing depth, rarefaction of the sorted-subset datasets indicated that sequencing was incomplete. Based on pairwise subsampling, the degree of clonotype sharing among donors was expected to be affected by sequencing depth. Compared with non-shared clonotypes, clonotypes shared by all four sorted-subset donors had higher generation probabilities. Sampling was limited to blood, and TCR repertoires in tissue likely differ from TCR repertoires in blood.

Remarks on this clone: The specificity of this receptor is unknown. Base qualities are not at hand, and no much larger clone is one base apart.

Rearrangement joined TRBV5-1 to TRBJ1-2; a stretch of 10 junction bases matches TRBD1. The TCR was taken from a man between 25 and 39 years old in good health. The sample consisted of memory CD4+ T cells sorted from blood. Read against the paper, the sample's cell subset or site label means: CD45RA-negative fraction. The DNA sequence is TGCGCCAGCAGCTTTGGACAGGGGGAAGGCTACACCTTC. It translates as CASSFGQGEGYTF.